Listed here is a single T cell receptor beta chain. The data derive from a study of cytomegalovirus exposure and HLA in healthy donors. PCR involved 60 Vbeta and 13 Jbeta primers. Some clones are missing from TCRdb's copy, which holds only in-frame ones; the method was immunoSEQ multiplex PCR. The data show hundreds of thousands of clones, more than 60% seen once. The CDR3 runs 13 residues. V lost 6 bases, J lost 4 bases, and 12 bases lay in between. Germline V CDR1 and CDR2: KGHSH, LQKENI. The rearrangement joins TRBV18 to TRBJ1-1, with D perhaps matching TRBD1 (5 bases). This clonotype originated in a woman aged 55-69 years in good health and CMV-seropositive. Sequenced input: PBMCs. This CDR3 is CASSSGGLTEAFF. The CDR3 DNA sequence: TGTGCCAGCTCGTCTGGGGGACTCACTGAAGCTTTCTTT.